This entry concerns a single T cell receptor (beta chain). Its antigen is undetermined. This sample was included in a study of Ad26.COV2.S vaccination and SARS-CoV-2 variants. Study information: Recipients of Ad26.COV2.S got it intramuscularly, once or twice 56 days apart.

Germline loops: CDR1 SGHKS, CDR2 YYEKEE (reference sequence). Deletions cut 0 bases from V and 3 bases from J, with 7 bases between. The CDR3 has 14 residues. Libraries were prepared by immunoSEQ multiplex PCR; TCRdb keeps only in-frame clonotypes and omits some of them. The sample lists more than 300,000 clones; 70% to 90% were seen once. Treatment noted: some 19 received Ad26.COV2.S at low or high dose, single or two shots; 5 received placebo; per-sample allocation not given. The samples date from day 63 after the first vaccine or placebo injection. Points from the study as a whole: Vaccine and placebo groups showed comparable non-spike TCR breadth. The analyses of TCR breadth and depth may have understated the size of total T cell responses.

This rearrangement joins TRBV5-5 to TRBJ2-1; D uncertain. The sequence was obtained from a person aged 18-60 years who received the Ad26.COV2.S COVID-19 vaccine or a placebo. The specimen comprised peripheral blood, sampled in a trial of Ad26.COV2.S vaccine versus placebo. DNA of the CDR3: TGTGCCAGCAGCTTGGCCGCCATCTACAATGAGCAGTTCTTC. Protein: CASSLAAIYNEQFF. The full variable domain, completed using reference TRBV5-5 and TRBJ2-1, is DAGVTQSPTHLIKTRGQQVTLRCSPISGHKSVSWYQQVLGQGPQFIFQYYEKEERGRGNFPDRFSARQFPNYSSELNVNALLLGDSALYLCASSLAAIYNEQFFGPGTRLTVL.